A single T cell receptor (beta chain) is shown here with its context. Germline loops: CDR1 SGHRS, CDR2 YFSETQ. J lost 0 bases, V lost 6 bases, and 10 bases had no gene match. The CDR3 has 17 residues. All enrollees were about 18 to 100 years old and from fewer than 25 US areas. This sample was included in a study of blood T cell repertoires in COVID-19. The data were produced by immunoSEQ multiplex PCR, yet TCRdb's version contains in-frame clones alone and is incomplete. The top ten hold 1.4% of the sample, which has roughly 400,000 clones, about 88% seen once. The chain has TRBV5-1 and TRBJ2-1; 9 bases are shared with TRBD2. The sequenced sample was PBMCs or T cells enriched from blood (not recorded which). The TCR originated in a woman aged 18-29 years who had been exposed to COVID-19. The CDR3: CASTSGGGGASYNEQFF. CDR3 DNA sequence: TGCGCCAGCACCTCGGGAGGCGGGGGGGCCTCCTACAATGAGCAGTTCTTC.